What follows describes a single TCR beta chain. This clone's antigen is unknown. No clone much larger than this one lies a single base away; base qualities are absent. At the DNA level, this CDR3 is encoded by other sequences in the same sample as well. These data are taken from a study of blood T cell repertoires in COVID-19 (TCRdb year 2020). Describing the broader study: Samples from collaborators originated in the United States, Italy and Spain and spanned both the acute and convalescent phases of COVID-19. The prospective study material was composed of cDNA or gDNA derived from T cells, B-cell-depleted T cells, or PBMCs. The dataset comprised deeply sampled blood TCRbeta repertoires from subjects exposed to, actively infected with, or recovered from COVID-19. The repertoires were made available in a free public database intended to serve as a resource for research on the immune response to SARS-CoV-2. The samples were drawn from the first 160 participants of the ongoing ImmuneRACE study and from 1,254 subjects provided by 6 global collaborators. The sample metadata nearly always contained a de-identified subject ID, COVID-19 status, age in years and sex. Where available, HLA class I and class II types were taken from metadata supplied by the sample provider and were not determined by assay-based typing. What the authors observed across the whole study: The amount of clinical and demographic metadata varied by source and participant and was provided uncurated.

Participants in the prospective study were enrolled through a virtual design, were aged 18 to 89 years, and lived in approximately 25 United States geographic areas. To assign participants to cohorts, the prospective study relied on clinical history that participants themselves reported in a screening survey and a study questionnaire. ImmuneRACE Cohort 3 recovered participants were defined by two consecutive negative NP/OP PCR tests, healthcare professional clearance, or symptom resolution. In the prospective study, mobile phlebotomists collected whole blood, serum and a nasopharyngeal or oropharyngeal swab from each participant. Participants in the prospective study had the option to provide additional blood draws and questionnaires over a roughly two-month period. Prospective study blood samples were shipped either frozen or at room temperature before DNA extraction. From the cysteine up to the phenylalanine, the CDR3 has a length of 14 residues. Of all the DNA, just the CDR3 is kept, 42 bases in frame from base 1. V gives up 3 bases and J gives up 2 bases, and the segment between their germline ends measures 8 bases. CDR1 and CDR2 are drawn from the germline V gene: MNHEY, SVGAGI.

TCRbeta CDR3 regions were amplified from genomic DNA using the immunoSEQ Assay, a bias-controlled multiplex PCR. Concerning the study's data processing: Nucleated cell counts per sample were estimated from amplification of reference gene primers within the assay. Sequence reads were collapsed and filtered to measure the absolute abundance of every unique TCRbeta CDR3 rearrangement. For each sample, productive Simpson clonality was calculated by taking the square root of Simpson's diversity index across productive rearrangements. TCRdb took this table from immuneACCESS and kept in-frame rearrangements with V and J called. Such tables lack part of the clones; where checked against another copy, unresolved V genes explain under half of the gap, and the rest is unexplained. That table supplies the V and J calls and clone size; D and trimming were determined from the DNA. This sample comprises around 190,000 clones, 84% of them detected only once. 3.2% of the sample lies in the top ten.

The source of this sequence is a woman between 25 and 40 years old who had recovered from COVID-19. This receptor chain uses TRBV6-5 and TRBJ1-5, with a weak D call of TRBD1 (5 bases match). The specimen sequenced was PBMCs or T cells enriched from blood (not recorded which). At the DNA level, the sequence is TGTGCCAGCAGTTATAGGGGCGGCAATCAGCCCCAGCATTTT. It encodes CASSYRGGNQPQHF.